The next 21 T cell receptor beta chains were all read from a single sample in a study of Graves' ophthalmopathy and Graves' hyperthyroidism. As the template, RNA transcripts were used to amplify TCR beta CDR3 regions. Amplification began with first-round RT-PCR using HTBI primers, then second-round multiplex PCR was performed. TCRdb itself ran the multiplex PCR reads through MiXCR, one entry per CDR3 protein. Seen here are roughly 500,000 distinct CDR3 sequences, 13% to 15% observed once, and the top ten hold 9.8%. The sequenced sample was blood. These receptors all come from a woman younger than 45 with Graves' ophthalmopathy.

This clonotype has ten or more counts. The CDR3 region is CAISEPRQGNYEQYF. In nucleotides, the CDR3 is TGTGCCATCAGTGAACCTCGACAGGGTAACTACGAGCAGTACTTC. The V call is TRBV10-3, the J call TRBJ2-7; 7 bases fit TRBD1. This CDR3 has 15 amino acids. Germline V lookup: CDR1 ENHRY, CDR2 SYGVKD. With 3 bases clipped from V and 3 bases from J, the junction kept 8 bases outside the gene matches.

This clonotype was recorded many times. This sequence joins TRBV2 and TRBJ2-5, with 9 bases lining up with TRBD2. The CDR3 runs 14 residues. V was clipped by 4 bases and J by 2 bases; unmatched bases: 2. Per germline, CDR1 SNHLY and CDR2 FYNNEI. CDR3 DNA: TGTGCCAGCAGTGGGACTAGCGCGCAAGAGACCCAGTACTTC. It specifies CASSGTSAQETQYF.

This clonotype was recorded a few times. The chain has TRBV10-3 and TRBJ2-7, with D possibly TRBD1 on 5 matching bases. The CDR3 has 13 residues. V was trimmed by 3 bases and J by 2 bases, leaving 8 bases between them. CDR1 and CDR2 (germline): ENHRY, SYGVKD. The CDR3: CAISEQETYEQYF. In DNA, the CDR3 is TGTGCCATCAGTGAACAGGAAACCTACGAGCAGTACTTC.

This clonotype has a count of ten or more. The chain employs TRBV6-5 and TRBJ1-1; D not resolved. The CDR3 sequence is 16 residues long. The germline CDR1 and CDR2 sequences are MNHEY and SVGAGI. The V and J ends lost 0 bases and 1 base respectively, with 12 bases between them. This chain's CDR3 is CASSYSRFRQNTEAFF. The CDR3, as DNA: TGTGCCAGCAGTTACTCAAGGTTTAGGCAGAACACTGAAGCTTTCTTT.

This clonotype appeared many times. V is TRBV12-3 or TRBV12-4 and J is TRBJ2-5; 7 nucleotides align to TRBD1. V was pared by 2 bases and J by 0 bases, with 3 bases of the junction left unmatched. The CDR3 runs 15 residues. The chain's CDR3 is CASSLRQGHQETQYF. The CDR3, as DNA: TGTGCCAGCAGTTTACGACAGGGCCACCAAGAGACCCAGTACTTC.

This clonotype was seen at least ten times. CDR3 nucleotides: TGTGCCAGCAGTTTGACTCTAAATCAGCCCCAGCATTTT. Encoded protein: CASSLTLNQPQHF. The chain carries TRBV28 and TRBJ1-5; D not certain. CDR1 MDHEN and CDR2 SYDVKM come from the germline V gene. Trimming left V 3 bases short and J 4 bases short, with 7 bases between. The CDR3 covers 13 residues. Drawing the rest from reference TRBV28 and TRBJ1-5, the complete variable domain is DVKVTQSSRYLVKRTGEKVFLECVQDMDHENMFWYRQDPGLGLRLIYFSYDVKMKEKGDIPEGYSVSREKKERFSLILESASTNQTSMYLCASSLTLNQPQHFGDGTRLSIL.

This clonotype was picked up many times. This clone may be a read error of a much larger clone one base away. The chain joins TRBV6-1 to TRBJ2-7, with D possibly TRBD1 on 7 matching bases. Germline assignment: CDR1 MNHNS and CDR2 SASEGT. Trimming took 8 bases from V and 1 from J, leaving 15 bases between them. This CDR3 contains 14 residues. CDR3 in DNA: TGTGCCAGCGGCGGGACAGAACTTTCCTACGAGCAGTACTTC. This gives the protein CASGGTELSYEQYF.

This clonotype was seen many times. The chain uses TRBV6-5 and TRBJ1-3; D gene uncertain. With 2 bases removed from V and 4 bases from J, the gap between germline ends came to 6 bases. CDR3 length: 13 amino acids. Looked up from germline, CDR1 is MNHEY and CDR2 is SVGAGI. The CDR3 sequence is CASSYGSGNTIYF. The CDR3 nucleotides are TGTGCCAGCAGTTACGGGTCGGGAAACACCATATATTTT.

Many counts were recorded for this clonotype. This chain connects TRBV6-1 to TRBJ2-2; D remains ambiguous. The CDR3 consists of 14 residues. Germline assignment: CDR1 MNHNS and CDR2 SASEGT. V was shortened by 2 bases and J by 3 bases, with 7 bases between the two germline ends. The CDR3 DNA follows: TGTGCCAGCAGTGAAAAGGGCGACACCGGGGAGCTGTTTTTT. This encodes CASSEKGDTGELFF.

This clonotype was counted ten times or more. The chain couples TRBV13 to TRBJ2-5; 12 positions match TRBD2. V shed 5 bases and J 5 bases; nucleotides not matched to a gene: 6. Germline assignment: CDR1 PRHDT and CDR2 FYEKMQ (reference sequence). CDR3 length: 15 amino acids. The CDR3 bases are TGTGCCAGCAGCCAGACTAGCGGGGGTTGGGAGACCCAGTACTTC. Amino acids: CASSQTSGGWETQYF.

Many counts were recorded for this clonotype. The CDR3: CASSPYGRETQYF. In DNA form, the CDR3 reads TGTGCCAGCAGCCCCTACGGGAGGGAGACCCAGTACTTC. J is TRBJ2-5 and V is TRBV5-5, with 7 nucleotides matching TRBD2. The CDR3 loop spans 13 amino acids. Looked up from germline, CDR1 is SGHKS and CDR2 is YYEKEE (reference sequence). With V trimmed by 4 bases and J by 5 bases, 5 bases remained unmatched.

Concerning this clonotype: It may be a read error: a sequence one base away is much more abundant. The chain is built from TRBV19 and TRBJ1-1; D is unclear. The CDR3 loop spans 13 amino acids. Germline lookup yields CDR1 LNHDA and CDR2 SQIVND (reference sequence). Here the CDR3 reads CASSIARNTEACF. CDR3 nucleotides: TGTGCCAGTAGTATTGCGCGGAACACTGAAGCTTGCTTT.

This chain links TRBV5-1 with TRBJ1-2; no definite D call. Germline-derived CDR1 and CDR2 are SGHRS and YFSETQ. Trimming pared 2 bases from V and 6 bases from J, leaving 8 bases between. The CDR3 totals 12 residues. The CDR3 nucleotides are TGCGCCAGCAGCTTTTTAGGGAATGGCTACACCTTC. Translating it yields CASSFLGNGYTF.

This clonotype was seen ten or more times. The genes are TRBV7-2 and TRBJ2-7; 8 nucleotides agree with TRBD2. The germline V gene has CDR1 SGHTA and CDR2 FQGNSA. This CDR3 comprises 18 residues. V dropped 5 bases and J dropped 0; count of bases not matched to a gene: 15. As DNA, the CDR3 is TGTGCCAGCAGCAGGAACGGGGGGGGAATGACTTTCTCCTACGAGCAGTACTTC. This codes for CASSRNGGGMTFSYEQYF.

V gene TRBV9 combines with J gene TRBJ2-5; a possible D gene is TRBD2 (7 bases). There are 15 residues in the CDR3. In germline, CDR1 is SGDLS, CDR2 YYNGEE. The ends were cut back, 6 bases at V and 2 bases at J, with 17 bases in the middle. The CDR3 nucleotides read TGTGCCAGCAATCAGCGCGGGGGCAGTCAAGAGACCCAGTACTTC. It specifies CASNQRGGSQETQYF.

At least ten counts were recorded for this clonotype. The gene calls are TRBV13 and TRBJ1-1; a possible D gene is TRBD1 (5 bases). Between the trimmed V and J ends, which lost 1 base and 3 bases, there was a span of 12 bases. Germline CDR1 reads PRHDT; CDR2 reads FYEKMQ (reference sequence). CDR3 length: 15 residues. The CDR3 loop is CASSLDTGMDTEAFF. CDR3 in DNA: TGTGCCAGCAGCTTAGATACAGGAATGGACACTGAAGCTTTCTTT.

In its sample, this clonotype was seen a few times. This clone may be a read error of a much larger clone one base away. This CDR3 is CSAIKTGNQPQDF. The CDR3 coding sequence is TGCAGTGCTATAAAGACAGGGAATCAGCCCCAGGATTTT. The chain joins TRBV20-1 to TRBJ1-5; 7 bases agree with TRBD1. In germline, CDR1 is DFQATT, CDR2 SNEGSKA (reference sequence). The CDR3 is made up of 13 amino acids.

This clonotype showed up many times. The chain joins TRBV12-3 or TRBV12-4 to TRBJ1-2; no firm D call. The V and J ends lost 3 bases and 8 bases respectively, with 13 bases between them. There are 13 residues in the CDR3. The CDR3: CASSFSGFYGYTF. The CDR3 bases are TGTGCCAGCAGTTTTTCCGGGTTTTACGGCTACACCTTC.

This clonotype appeared many times. The chain uses TRBV30 and TRBJ1-1; possible D gene TRBD1, 6 bases. Trimming stripped 2 bases from V and 1 base from J, with 8 bases between. Germline-derived CDR1 and CDR2 are GTSNPN and SVGIG (reference sequence). This CDR3 has 13 residues. The CDR3 DNA is TGTGCCTGGAGTAGACAGGAGAACACTGAAGCTTTCTTT. Its protein is CAWSRQENTEAFF.

The chain combines TRBV5-4 with TRBJ2-7, with TRBD2 matching 9 bases. This CDR3 has 15 residues. Germline values: CDR1 SGHNT, CDR2 YYREEE (reference sequence). V lost 5 bases and J lost 0; bases outside the gene matches: 6. The DNA of the CDR3 is TGTGCCAGCAGTATAGCGGGAGCGATCTCCTACGAGCAGTACTTC. Translated, it gives CASSIAGAISYEQYF.

The sample holds one count of this clonotype. This chain connects TRBV30 to TRBJ2-7, with 9 bases that match TRBD1. V lost 8 bases to trimming and J lost 2 bases; unmatched junction nucleotides: 4. Germline assignment: CDR1 GTSNPN and CDR2 SVGIG (reference sequence). CDR3 length: 12 residues. CDR3 sequence reads: CAGRDRAYEQYF. The CDR3 coding sequence is TGTGCCGGACGGGACAGGGCCTACGAGCAGTACTTC.